This T cell receptor beta chain was retrieved from a study of blood T cell repertoires in COVID-19. Study-wide context: Samples representing acute and convalescent COVID-19 were sourced from the United States, Italy and Spain.

In the original workflow: Cell counts per sample came from amplifying reference gene primers. Repertoires were generated with immunoSEQ multiplex PCR, while TCRdb's copy carries only in-frame clones and drops some. The DNA was the basis for D and trimming; V, J and clone size are from that table. The sample holds more than 200,000 clones, around four fifths seen once. Sequences were obtained from peripheral blood. This TCR derives from a middle-aged man with acute or convalescent COVID-19.

The CDR3 region is CASSFGTGNNQPQHF. DNA for the CDR3: TGCGCCAGCAGCTTCGGGACAGGCAACAATCAGCCCCAGCATTTT. J is TRBJ1-5 and V is TRBV5-1; TRBD1 matches at 8 bases. V was clipped by 2 bases and J by 3 bases; unmatched bases: 4. CDR1 is SGHRS and CDR2 is YFSETQ in the germline V gene. CDR3 length: 15 amino acids. Full variable domain (missing parts from reference TRBV5-1 and TRBJ1-5): KAGVTQTPRYLIKTRGQQVTLSCSPISGHRSVSWYQQTPGQGLQFLFEYFSETQRNKGNFPGRFSGRQFSNSRSEMNVSTLELGDSALYLCASSFGTGNNQPQHFGDGTRLSIL.